This TCR beta chain came from a study of T-cell reconstitution after alpha-beta-depleted transplantation in children. The sample holds many counts of this clonotype. The length of the CDR3 is 14 residues. Trimming pared 2 bases from V and 4 bases from J, leaving 14 bases between. Looked up from germline, CDR1 is DFQATT and CDR2 is SNEGSKA (reference sequence). Using unique molecular identifiers, the investigators prepared the TCRbeta library. TCRdb re-called the PCR reads with MiXCR, one entry per CDR3 protein. The table shows about 640,000 distinct CDR3 sequences, with 15% to 20% occurring only once.

This TCR derives from a human donor who donated a stem cell graft to a child with acute myeloid leukemia. The sequencing used PBMCs from the stem cell graft donor, collected from the stem cell graft. The chain recombines TRBV20-1 with TRBJ1-2; D perhaps matches TRBD1 (5 bases). As DNA, the CDR3 is TGCAGTGCTAGATCCCCGACAGTCCCCTATGGCTACACCTTC. It encodes CSARSPTVPYGYTF.